This T cell receptor (beta chain) originates from a study of blood T cell repertoires in COVID-19. In the study overall: Researchers got acute and convalescent COVID-19 samples from the United States, Italy and Spain.

The authors' processing: Quantification of nucleated cells was approximated via reference gene primer amplification. Measured with immunoSEQ multiplex PCR; TCRdb has only the in-frame clones, and not every one. That table gives V, J and clone size, and the DNA gave D and trimming. The data show about 440,000 clones, around 90% seen once. V dropped 4 bases and J dropped 4 bases, with 12 bases sitting between them. This CDR3 is 14 amino acids long. CDR1 is SGDLS and CDR2 is YYNGEE in the germline V gene. Source material: PBMCs or T cells enriched from blood (not recorded which). The chain couples TRBV9 to TRBJ1-3; no clear D gene. This TCR was sampled from a woman younger than 30 with acute COVID-19. CDR3 DNA: TGTGCCAGCAGCCTCAGTCCAGGCGGAAACACCATATATTTT. Protein: CASSLSPGGNTIYF.